This TCR beta chain was sequenced during a study of CD8 T cells in Susac syndrome. The CDR3 extends over 16 amino acids. Losses at the gene ends were 3 bases for V and 3 bases for J; bases not matched to a gene: 8. After extraction with the RNeasy kit, roughly 0.45 to 1 ug of the RNA was reverse transcribed using random hexamers. Using its own MiXCR run on the immunoSEQ multiplex PCR reads, TCRdb lists one record per CDR3 protein. The table lists 100,000 to 150,000 distinct CDR3 sequences, around 96% of them singletons, with around 0.2% in the top ten. The V gene is TRBV12-3 or TRBV12-4, the J gene TRBJ1-1; 9 bases fit TRBD1. The clonotype was recovered from a human donor with Susac syndrome. The specimen was CD8+ T cells from PBMCs. CDR3 region: CASSLHRTGDHTEAFF. The CDR3 nucleotides read TGTGCCAGCAGTTTGCACCGGACAGGGGATCACACTGAAGCTTTCTTT.